Listed below are T cell receptor beta chains from one sample, sequenced in a study of blood T cell repertoires in COVID-19. Sequenced by immunoSEQ multiplex PCR; TCRdb stores in-frame clones only, minus some. This sample yields 350,000 or so clones, of which approximately 91% are seen a single time; over 0.9% belongs to the top ten. Material for sequencing was PBMCs or T cells enriched from blood (not recorded which). These receptors came from a woman in her twenties or thirties who had been exposed to COVID-19. Each CDR3 is given with its conserved first and last residue. A D gene is named only where the DNA matches it firmly. Rows give clone size only sometimes, using once, few, many, or a class for an expanded clone.

v_call,d_call,clone_size,j_call,cdr3_aa,cdr3_nt
TRBV14,TRBD2,-,TRBJ2-1,CASSQRTSGRGEQFF,TGTGCCAGCAGCCAGAGGACTAGCGGGAGGGGTGAGCAGTTCTTC
TRBV28,TRBD1,once,TRBJ1-2,CASSIYRGDGYTF,TGTGCCAGCTCAATTTACAGGGGCGATGGCTACACCTTC
TRBV2,TRBD1,few,TRBJ1-2,CASGTGGPYTF,TGTGCCTCCGGGACAGGGGGACCCTACACCTTC
TRBV12-3/TRBV12-4,-,-,TRBJ1-5,CASRGPNQPQHF,TGTGCCAGCAGGGGGCCCAATCAGCCCCAGCATTTT
TRBV28,-,-,TRBJ1-1,CASSEGRRPEAFF,TGTGCCAGCAGCGAGGGCCGCAGACCTGAAGCTTTCTTT
TRBV21-1,-,-,TRBJ1-4,CASSKQGLNEKLFF,TGTGCCAGCAGCAAACAGGGCCTTAATGAAAAACTGTTTTTT
TRBV29-1,-,-,TRBJ2-1,CSAPSARQGGSYNEQFF,TGCAGCGCTCCCTCAGCGCGGCAGGGGGGCTCCTACAATGAGCAGTTCTTC
TRBV10-1,-,few,TRBJ2-2,CASRDSNTGELFF,TGCGCCAGCAGGGACTCGAACACCGGGGAGCTGTTTTTT
TRBV11-3,TRBD1,-,TRBJ1-1,CASSLGTGQSEAFF,TGTGCCAGCAGCCTCGGGACAGGGCAATCGGAAGCTTTCTTT
TRBV27,-,-,TRBJ2-1,CASKGPSNEQFF,TGTGCCAGCAAGGGGCCGAGCAATGAGCAGTTCTTC
TRBV27,TRBD1,once,TRBJ1-6,CASSLPSTGVVDSPLHF,TGTGCCAGCAGTTTACCCTCGACAGGGGTGGTAGATTCACCCCTCCACTTT
TRBV20-1,-,-,TRBJ1-2,CSASLPQGGGYTF,TGCAGTGCTAGTTTACCACAGGGCGGTGGCTACACCTTC
TRBV18,TRBD1,-,TRBJ2-7,CASSTLPGQGAVGEQYF,TGTGCCAGCTCAACACTTCCGGGACAGGGGGCCGTTGGCGAGCAGTACTTC
TRBV5-4,-,-,TRBJ2-7,CASSLDGTLTYEQYF,TGTGCCAGCAGCTTAGACGGGACACTAACCTACGAGCAGTACTTC
TRBV7-6,-,-,TRBJ1-5,CASSLNSDQPQHF,TGTGCCAGCAGCTTAAATTCGGATCAGCCCCAGCATTTT
TRBV19,TRBD1,-,TRBJ2-7,CASSIGTAESYEQYF,TGTGCCAGTAGCATCGGGACAGCCGAGTCCTACGAGCAGTACTTC
TRBV3-1/TRBV3-2,-,-,TRBJ1-3,CASSQALLSGNTIYF,TGTGCCAGCAGCCAAGCCCTTCTCTCCGGAAACACCATATATTTT
TRBV5-1,TRBD1,few,TRBJ1-1,CASSLAGQGWTEAFF,TGCGCCAGCAGCTTGGCCGGACAGGGGTGGACTGAAGCTTTCTTT
TRBV11-3,-,few,TRBJ1-1,CASSLVSDMNTEAFF,TGTGCCAGCAGCTTAGTGTCAGACATGAACACTGAAGCTTTCTTT
TRBV5-4,TRBD2,-,TRBJ2-5,CASSAGLAMETQYF,TGTGCCAGCAGCGCGGGACTAGCGATGGAGACCCAGTACTTC
TRBV29-1,TRBD1,-,TRBJ2-2,CSVTGTGGFDAGELFF,TGCAGCGTTACCGGGACAGGGGGCTTTGACGCCGGGGAGCTGTTTTTT
TRBV27,-,-,TRBJ2-7,CASSLGLEYEQYF,TGTGCCAGCAGTTTGGGACTGGAGTACGAGCAGTACTTC
TRBV19,-,-,TRBJ2-6,CASNRNWGAGANVLTF,TGTGCCAGTAACCGTAATTGGGGAGCTGGGGCCAACGTCCTGACTTTC
TRBV3-1/TRBV3-2,TRBD1,-,TRBJ2-5,CASSSGQGVIRETQYF,TGTGCCAGCAGTTCGGGACAGGGGGTTATTAGAGAGACCCAGTACTTC
TRBV19,-,once,TRBJ2-3,CASSTLQGLSSTDTQYF,TGTGCCAGTAGTACCCTACAGGGCTTGTCTAGCACAGATACGCAGTATTTT
TRBV2,TRBD2,few,TRBJ2-1,CATTSGRSPNNEQFF,TGTGCCACCACTAGCGGGAGGTCTCCAAACAATGAGCAGTTCTTC
TRBV24-1,-,-,TRBJ2-2,CATSDLRGRGSTGELFF,TGTGCCACCAGTGATTTGCGGGGTCGGGGGAGCACCGGGGAGCTGTTTTTT
TRBV10-2,-,-,TRBJ2-2,CASRLNILIAGELFF,TGCGCCAGCAGATTAAACATCCTCATCGCCGGGGAGCTGTTTTTT
TRBV15,-,-,TRBJ2-5,CATSRDRREETQYF,TGTGCCACCAGCAGAGATAGGAGGGAGGAGACCCAGTACTTC
TRBV19,-,-,TRBJ1-1,CASSFRDRNTEAFF,TGTGCCAGTAGTTTCAGGGATAGGAACACTGAAGCTTTCTTT
TRBV6-5,-,-,TRBJ1-3,CASSYRRSSGNTIYF,TGTGCCAGCAGTTACAGGAGGAGCTCTGGAAACACCATATATTTT
TRBV27,TRBD1,-,TRBJ1-2,CASRTTGTYGYTF,TGTGCCAGCAGGACGACAGGGACCTATGGCTACACCTTC
TRBV30,TRBD1,-,TRBJ1-2,CAWSEDRGYGYTF,TGTGCCTGGAGTGAGGACAGGGGCTATGGCTACACCTTC
TRBV14,TRBD2,-,TRBJ2-2,CASSQDSGRDTGELFF,TGTGCCAGCAGCCAAGATAGCGGGAGAGACACCGGGGAGCTGTTTTTT
TRBV28,TRBD1,-,TRBJ1-1,CASSFGTGDTEAFF,TGTGCCAGCAGTTTCGGGACAGGGGACACTGAAGCTTTCTTT
TRBV19,-,-,TRBJ1-1,CASSIQGGTEAFF,TGTGCCAGTAGTATTCAAGGGGGCACTGAAGCTTTCTTT
TRBV7-9,-,once,TRBJ2-7,CASSFPGVWREQYF,TGTGCCAGCAGCTTCCCAGGGGTGTGGAGGGAGCAGTACTTC
TRBV28,TRBD2,-,TRBJ2-2,CASSFLPPGGFTGELFF,TGTGCCAGCAGTTTCCTCCCCCCGGGAGGGTTCACCGGGGAGCTGTTTTTT
TRBV7-9,TRBD1,once,TRBJ1-5,CASSLGDRVRENQPQHF,TGTGCCAGCAGCTTAGGAGACAGGGTCAGGGAGAATCAGCCCCAGCATTTT
TRBV5-1,TRBD1,-,TRBJ2-3,CASSLGDRAPDTQYF,TGCGCCAGCAGCTTGGGGGACAGGGCACCAGATACGCAGTATTTT
TRBV27,TRBD1,-,TRBJ1-1,CASSLSTGGTEAFF,TGTGCCAGCAGTTTATCGACAGGGGGCACTGAAGCTTTCTTT
TRBV19,-,-,TRBJ2-7,CASSSARPGSSYEQYF,TGTGCCAGTAGTTCTGCCCGGCCAGGAAGCTCCTACGAGCAGTACTTC
TRBV19,TRBD1,many,TRBJ2-1,CASSPSTGDMPFNEQFF,TGTGCCAGTAGTCCGAGTACAGGGGACATGCCATTTAATGAGCAGTTCTTC
TRBV27,TRBD2,-,TRBJ2-7,CASSPVAGGGSYEQYF,TGTGCCAGCAGCCCCGTAGCGGGAGGGGGCTCCTACGAGCAGTACTTC
TRBV28,-,few,TRBJ1-6,CASSLQGDSPLHF,TGTGCCAGCAGTCTACAGGGTGATTCACCCCTCCACTTT
TRBV5-1,-,-,TRBJ2-7,CASRTSYEQYF,TGCGCCAGCAGGACATCCTACGAGCAGTACTTC
TRBV28,-,-,TRBJ1-2,CASSGGSELKTF,TGTGCCAGCTCGGGGGGGTCTGAGCTAAAGACCTTC